A selection of T cell receptor beta chains follows, all from one sample in a study of T cells in Graves' hyperthyroidism and ophthalmopathy. TCRdb ran MiXCR on the multiplex PCR reads and lists one entry per CDR3 protein. The table includes 600,000 or so distinct CDR3 sequences, over 12% detected once. The sample was blood. The receptors originated from a woman younger than 35 with Graves' ophthalmopathy. Both conserved end residues are part of each CDR3. A D gene is named only where the DNA matches it firmly. The size of a clone is reported for some rows only, either as once, few or many, or as a class for expanded clones.

TRBV7-9	many	TRBJ2-1	.	CASSFERVANEQFF	TGTGCCAGCAGCTTCGAACGGGTCGCCAATGAGCAGTTCTTC
TRBV4-1	few	TRBJ1-6	.	CASSQGDSPLHF	TGCGCCAGCAGCCAGGGAGATTCACCCCTCCACTTT
TRBV7-9	many	TRBJ2-1	.	CASSHAVGTQFF	TGTGCCAGCAGCCACGCGGTGGGGACGCAGTTCTTC
TRBV6-1	few	TRBJ1-4	.	CASSREDNEKLFF	TGTGCCAGCAGCCGGGAGGATAATGAAAAACTGTTTTTT
TRBV30	few	TRBJ2-7	TRBD2	CAWSAGLAGPGEQYF	TGTGCCTGGAGCGCGGGACTAGCGGGCCCGGGCGAGCAGTACTTC
TRBV28	many	TRBJ2-1	.	CASSLHGHNEQFF	TGTGCCAGCAGTTTACACGGCCACAATGAGCAGTTCTTC
TRBV29-1	.	TRBJ2-7	.	CSVVGTYEQYF	TGCAGCGTTGTGGGGACCTACGAGCAGTACTTC
TRBV29-1	many	TRBJ2-2	TRBD2	CSVVGLAGRDTGELFF	TGCAGCGTTGTAGGGCTAGCGGGAAGAGACACCGGGGAGCTGTTTTTT
TRBV28	many	TRBJ2-5	.	CASREGRTQYF	TGTGCCAGCAGGGAGGGTAGAACCCAGTACTTC
TRBV6-5	many	TRBJ1-5	TRBD1	CASSYGSGTAGRQPQHF	TGTGCCAGCAGTTACGGGTCCGGGACAGCCGGCAGGCAGCCCCAGCATTTT
TRBV29-1	.	TRBJ1-5	.	CSVVLGYGIDQPQHF	TGCAGCGTTGTACTGGGGTACGGTATTGATCAGCCCCAGCATTTT
TRBV20-1	.	TRBJ1-5	TRBD1	CSAILSQGFSNQPQHF	TGCAGTGCTATCCTTTCACAGGGGTTTAGCAATCAGCCCCAGCATTTT
TRBV5-6	few	TRBJ2-1	TRBD2	CASSTGGKGTDYYNEQFF	TGTGCCAGCAGCACGGGGGGGAAGGGGACGGACTACTACAATGAGCAGTTCTTC
TRBV6-1	.	TRBJ1-1	TRBD1	CASSEAGQYTEAPFF	TGTGCCAGCAGTGAAGCGGGACAGTACACTGAAGCCCCTTTCTTT
TRBV12-3/TRBV12-4	few	TRBJ2-1	.	CASSSGFNEQFF	TGTGCCAGCAGTTCGGGATTTAATGAGCAGTTCTTC
TRBV7-9	few	TRBJ2-7	.	CASSLAWDEQYF	TGTGCCAGCAGCTTGGCGTGGGACGAGCAGTACTTC
TRBV14	many	TRBJ2-5	.	CASSQESGWPLGQYF	TGTGCCAGCAGCCAAGAGTCAGGGTGGCCCCTGGGCCAGTACTTC
TRBV7-8	many	TRBJ2-1	TRBD2	CASSPRTSTHNEQFF	TGTGCCAGCAGCCCTCGGACTAGCACCCACAATGAGCAGTTCTTC
TRBV6-1	.	TRBJ1-6	.	CASSPRGEKENSPLHF	TGTGCCAGCAGCCCGCGAGGGGAAAAGGAAAATTCACCCCTCCACTTT
TRBV7-9	many	TRBJ1-6	TRBD1	CASSPGQGNSPLHF	TGTGCCAGCAGCCCTGGACAGGGGAATTCACCCCTCCACTTT
TRBV3-1	.	TRBJ2-7	.	CASSQDRGETFSYEQYF	TGTGCCAGCAGCCAAGATAGAGGCGAGACCTTCTCCTACGAGCAGTACTTC
TRBV6-1	.	TRBJ2-1	.	CASTEGGGYNEQFF	TGTGCCAGCACCGAGGGGGGGGGATACAATGAGCAGTTCTTC
TRBV27	many	TRBJ2-7	.	CASSLFFAYEQYF	TGTGCCAGCAGTTTATTTTTCGCCTACGAGCAGTACTTC
TRBV7-3	.	TRBJ1-1	.	CASSLGLGGREGSEAFF	TGTGCCAGCAGCTTAGGTTTGGGGGGCAGGGAAGGGTCTGAAGCTTTCTTT
TRBV6-2/TRBV6-3	.	TRBJ1-2	.	CASSSRASSYGYTF	TGTGCCAGCAGTTCCAGGGCCTCTAGCTATGGCTACACCTTC
TRBV3-1	many	TRBJ1-1	TRBD1	CASTATGTPSEAFF	TGTGCCAGCACCGCGACAGGGACACCGTCTGAAGCTTTCTTT
TRBV28	many	TRBJ2-2	TRBD1	CASSLYSGRPRGRTGELFF	TGTGCCAGCAGTTTATACTCCGGTCGCCCGAGGGGGCGAACCGGGGAGCTGTTTTTT
TRBV12-3/TRBV12-4	many	TRBJ1-1	.	CASSLRTGRDPRNTEAFF	TGTGCCAGCAGTTTACGTACAGGGAGGGATCCTCGGAACACTGAAGCCTTCTTT